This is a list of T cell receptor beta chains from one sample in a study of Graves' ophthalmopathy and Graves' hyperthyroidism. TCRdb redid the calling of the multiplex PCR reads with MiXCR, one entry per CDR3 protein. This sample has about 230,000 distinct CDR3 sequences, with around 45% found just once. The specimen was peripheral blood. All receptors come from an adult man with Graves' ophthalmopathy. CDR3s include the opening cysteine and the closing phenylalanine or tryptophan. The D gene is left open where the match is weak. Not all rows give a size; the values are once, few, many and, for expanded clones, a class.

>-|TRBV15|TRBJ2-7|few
CATSRDVAGYGEQYF
TGTGCCACCAGCAGAGACGTGGCCGGGTATGGCGAGCAGTACTTC
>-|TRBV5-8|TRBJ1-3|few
CASSSSDRLVHTIYF
TGTGCCAGCAGCTCGTCGGATCGCTTGGTCCACACCATATATTTT
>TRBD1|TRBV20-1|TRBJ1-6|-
CSARDSGGGAGSPLHF
TGCAGTGCTAGAGATTCTGGAGGGGGCGCGGGATCACCCCTCCACTTT
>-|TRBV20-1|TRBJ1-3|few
CSAPGGTGNTIYF
TGCAGTGCCCCCGGCGGCACGGGAAACACCATATATTTT
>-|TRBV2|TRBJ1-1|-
CASVFRGAGTEAFF
TGTGCCAGCGTGTTCCGGGGGGCAGGGACTGAAGCTTTCTTT
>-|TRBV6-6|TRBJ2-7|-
CASRGSGYEQYF
TGTGCCAGCCGTGGGAGTGGCTACGAGCAGTACTTC
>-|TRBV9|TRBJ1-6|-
CASSSRTADNSPLHF
TGTGCCAGCAGCTCCCGGACCGCTGATAATTCACCCCTCCACTTT
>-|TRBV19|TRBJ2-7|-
CASSIGPGATYEQYF
TGTGCCAGTAGTATAGGGCCGGGGGCCACCTACGAGCAGTACTTC
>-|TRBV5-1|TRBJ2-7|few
CASSLVNYEQYF
TGCGCCAGCAGCTTGGTGAACTACGAGCAGTACTTC
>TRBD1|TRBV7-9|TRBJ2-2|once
CASSPDRVITGELFF
TGCGCCAGCAGTCCGGACAGGGTCATTACCGGGGAGCTGTTTTTT
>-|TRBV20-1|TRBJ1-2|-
CSALEGGAYGYTF
TGCAGTGCTTTGGAGGGCGGGGCGTATGGCTACACCTTC
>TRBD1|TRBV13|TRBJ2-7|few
CASSLSRGSHYEQYF
TGTGCCAGCAGCCTTAGCAGGGGGTCCCACTACGAGCAGTACTTC
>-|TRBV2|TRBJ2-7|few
CASSELGLGSYEQYF
TGTGCCAGCAGTGAACTAGGGTTGGGCTCCTACGAGCAGTACTTC
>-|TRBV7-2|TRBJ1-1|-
CASSSLTVTSNTEAFF
TGTGCCAGCAGCTCCCTGACAGTGACTTCGAACACTGAAGCTTTCTTT
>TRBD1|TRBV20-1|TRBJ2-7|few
CSAARTGLYEQYF
TGCAGTGCCGCCCGGACAGGGTTATACGAGCAGTACTTC
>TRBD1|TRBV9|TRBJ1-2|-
CASSGRDSDYGYTF
TGTGCCAGCAGCGGACGGGACAGTGACTATGGCTACACCTTC
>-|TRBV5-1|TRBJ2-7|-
CASSLDGTNSYEQYF
TGCGCCAGCAGCTTGGACGGGACAAACTCCTACGAGCAGTACTTC
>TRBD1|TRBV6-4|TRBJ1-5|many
CASRPQGNSNQPQHF
TGTGCCAGCAGACCACAGGGGAATAGCAATCAGCCCCAGCATTTT
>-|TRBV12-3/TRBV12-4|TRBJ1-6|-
CASSTDDSPLHF
TGTGCCAGCAGCACAGACGATTCACCCCTCCACTTT
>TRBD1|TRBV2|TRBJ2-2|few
CASRPDRANTGELFF
TGTGCCAGCAGACCCGACAGGGCGAACACCGGGGAGCTGTTTTTT
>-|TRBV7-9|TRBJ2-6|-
CASSLYRAGANVLTF
TGTGCCAGCAGCTTATACAGGGCTGGGGCCAACGTCCTGACTTTC
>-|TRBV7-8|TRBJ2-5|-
CASSLAVGVETQYF
TGTGCCAGCAGCTTAGCCGTGGGGGTAGAGACCCAGTACTTC
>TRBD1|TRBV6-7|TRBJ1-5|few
CASSNRGRAVDQPQHF
TGTGCCAGCAGCAACAGGGGCAGGGCTGTCGATCAGCCCCAGCATTTT
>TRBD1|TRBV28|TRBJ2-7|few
CAIDRDRGSYEQYF
TGTGCCATCGACCGGGACAGGGGGTCCTACGAGCAGTACTTC
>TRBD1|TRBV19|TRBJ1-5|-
CASSIDLYGTGGLHQPQHF
TGTGCCAGTAGTATAGATCTATATGGGACAGGGGGCTTGCATCAGCCCCAGCATTTT
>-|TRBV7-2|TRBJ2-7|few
CASKPTSGNYEQYF
TGTGCCAGCAAACCGACTAGTGGGAACTACGAGCAGTACTTC
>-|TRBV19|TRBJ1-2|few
CASSTDLRADYGYTF
TGTGCCAGTAGTACAGACCTCAGGGCGGACTATGGCTACACCTTC
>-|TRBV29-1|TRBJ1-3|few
CSVEEGLSGNTIYF
TGCAGCGTTGAAGAAGGGCTCTCTGGAAACACCATATATTTT
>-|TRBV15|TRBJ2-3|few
CATSRDHGDTQYF
TGTGCCACCAGCAGAGATCATGGAGATACGCAGTATTTT
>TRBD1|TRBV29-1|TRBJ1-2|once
CSVRQGIYGYTF
TGCAGCGTTCGACAGGGGATCTATGGCTACACCTTC
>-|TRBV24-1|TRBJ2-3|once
CATSDGSTDTQYF
TGTGCCACCAGTGATGGCAGCACAGATACGCAGTATTTT
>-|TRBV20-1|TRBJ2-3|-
CSARQDTSTDTQYF
TGCAGTGCTAGACAGGATACTAGCACAGATACGCAGTATTTT
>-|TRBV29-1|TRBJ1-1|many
CSVVPMNTEAFF
TGCAGCGTTGTCCCCATGAACACTGAAGCTTTCTTT
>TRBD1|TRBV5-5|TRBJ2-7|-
CASSLYRTGFSNEQYF
TGTGCCAGCAGCTTGTACCGGACAGGGTTCTCCAACGAGCAGTACTTC
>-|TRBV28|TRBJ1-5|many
CASSFDGGGQPQHF
TGTGCCAGCAGTTTTGACGGAGGGGGTCAGCCCCAGCATTTT
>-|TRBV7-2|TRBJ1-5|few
CASSLVGATLQPQHF
TGTGCCAGCAGCTTAGTAGGGGCAACCCTCCAGCCCCAGCATTTT
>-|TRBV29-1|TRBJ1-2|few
CSAPTPPYGYTF
TGCAGCGCCCCGACGCCGCCCTATGGCTACACCTTC
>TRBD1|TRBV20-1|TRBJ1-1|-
CSARDPGQGATEAFF
TGCAGTGCTAGAGATCCGGGACAGGGTGCCACTGAAGCTTTCTTT
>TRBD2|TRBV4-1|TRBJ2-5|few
CASSQGRGGRETQYF
TGCGCCAGCAGCCAAGGTCGGGGGGGGAGGGAGACCCAGTACTTC
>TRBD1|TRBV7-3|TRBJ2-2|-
CASSLKGRQGLNTGELFF
TGTGCCAGCAGCTTAAAGGGAAGACAGGGGTTAAACACCGGGGAGCTGTTTTTT
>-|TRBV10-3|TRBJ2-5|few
CAISEGQSQETQYF
TGTGCCATCAGTGAGGGACAAAGCCAAGAGACCCAGTACTTC
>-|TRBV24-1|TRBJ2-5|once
CTTSGITTQDQETQYF
TGTACCACCAGTGGTATTACGACACAGGACCAAGAGACCCAGTACTTC
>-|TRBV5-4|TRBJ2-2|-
CATKRVGGANTGELFF
TGTGCCACCAAGAGGGTGGGGGGCGCGAACACCGGGGAGCTGTTTTTT
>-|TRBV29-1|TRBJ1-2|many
CSVGADAGYTF
TGCAGCGTTGGGGCGGATGCCGGCTACACCTTC
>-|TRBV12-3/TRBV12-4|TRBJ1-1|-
CAARQGGLNTEAFF
TGTGCCGCCCGTCAGGGAGGGTTGAACACTGAAGCTTTCTTT
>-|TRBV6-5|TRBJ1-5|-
CASISRAEVQPQHF
TGTGCCAGCATCTCCAGGGCAGAGGTTCAGCCCCAGCATTTT
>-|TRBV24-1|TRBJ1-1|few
CATSDRDTEAFF
TGTGCCACCAGTGACAGAGACACTGAAGCTTTCTTT